What follows are 3 T cell receptor beta chains derived from one specimen sequenced in a study of shared clonotypes between healthy human individuals. Libraries were prepared by immunoSEQ multiplex PCR; TCRdb keeps only in-frame clonotypes and omits some of them. The data hold roughly 380,000 clones, with 90% to 97% observed a single time. Material: memory CD8+ T cells sorted from blood. Noted subset: CD45RO+ cells pooled with CCR7-negative TemRA cells. Receptors originate from a man aged 30-40 years in good health.

The chain links TRBV27 to TRBJ2-7; 12 bases are shared with TRBD1. This CDR3 is built from 19 residues. The J segment lost 1 base and the V segment lost 2 bases, leaving 12 bases of the junction unmatched. From germline, CDR1 is MNHEY and CDR2 SMNVEV (reference sequence). This CDR3 is CASSLPGQGASGSSYEQYF. As DNA, the CDR3 is TGTGCCAGCAGTTTACCGGGACAGGGGGCTAGCGGGAGTTCCTACGAGCAGTACTTC.

Comments on this clone: One end of the junction varies from germline; a read error may be responsible. The rearrangement uses TRBV7-7 and TRBJ2-3, with 10 bases that match TRBD2. Germline V CDR1 and CDR2: SSHAT, FNYEAQ (reference sequence). This CDR3 is built from 16 residues. The CDR3 DNA sequence: TGTGCTAGCAGCTTAGGCACAGCGGGAGGGGCAGATACGCAGTATTTT. Translation: CASSLGTAGGADTQYF.

Here the CDR3 reads CASSLEGAGYTF. Here the CDR3 DNA reads TGTGCCAGCAGCTTAGAGGGGGCTGGCTACACCTTC. The V gene is TRBV11-2, the J gene TRBJ1-2; the D gene is possibly TRBD1 (6 bases). Germline loops: CDR1 SGHAT, CDR2 FQNNGV. Trimming shortened V by 0 bases and J by 7 bases, and 6 bases separated the two germline ends. The CDR3 has 12 amino acids. Together with reference TRBV11-2 and TRBJ1-2, the CDR3 gives the full variable domain: EAGVAQSPRYKIIEKRQSVAFWCNPISGHATLYWYQQILGQGPKLLIQFQNNGVVDDSQLPKDRFSAERLKGVDSTLKIQPAKLEDSAVYLCASSLEGAGYTFGSGTRLTVV.